This TCR beta chain stems from a study of response to subunit inactivated influenza vaccine. General observations from the study: Each seasonal flu vaccination may recruit only limited new T cells, authors suggested.

The length of the CDR3 is 16 residues. With 2 bases clipped from V and 7 bases from J, the junction kept 6 bases outside the gene matches. Germline CDR1 and CDR2: SGHRS and YFSETQ. Worth noting for this clonotype: As yet, its antigen is unknown.

In TCRdb, the RT-PCR reads were re-called with MiXCR into one record per CDR3 protein. The data contain about 800,000 distinct CDR3 sequences, less than 25% of them seen just once; the ten biggest clones take up roughly a tenth. The TCR originated in a man between 50 and 59 years old who received an inactivated influenza vaccine. The chain joins TRBV5-1 to TRBJ2-7, with 16 bases matching TRBD2. The sequenced sample was PBMCs from blood, obtained 4 to 6 days after vaccination. The CDR3 bases are TGCGCCAGCAGCTTTGGGACTAGCGGGGGGGTATTGGAGCAGTACTTC. Residues: CASSFGTSGGVLEQYF.